A single sample gave rise to the 6 T cell receptor beta chains below, sequenced in a study of T cell responses to AZD1222 COVID-19 vaccine listed by TCRdb under 2021. What the time point label conveys for this sample: baseline before first vaccination. The library was prepared using the immunoSEQ multiplex PCR assay. Sourced from immuneACCESS, this table was stored by TCRdb with only in-frame sequences that have V and J called. A share of the clones is absent; for the studies checked, an unresolved V gene accounts for under half, and the remainder has no known explanation. This sample has roughly 120,000 clones in its table, and about 90% of those were observed once. Around a tenth of the sample is held by the ten biggest clonotypes. Sequenced material: peripheral blood, taken on day 0 of AZD1222 vaccination. These receptors originate from an adult in good health.

V gene TRBV18 combines with J gene TRBJ2-5, with D possibly TRBD2 on 5 matching bases. The CDR3 runs to 16 residues. CDR1 is KGHSH and CDR2 is LQKENI in the germline V gene. The V end was cut by 0 bases, the J end by 7 bases, with 18 bases between. The CDR3, as DNA: TGTGCCAGCTCACCACCCTTAGGACGGGATCTCGGGACCCAGTACTTC. This translates into CASSPPLGRDLGTQYF.

There are a few counts of this clone. The J gene is TRBJ1-2, the V gene TRBV4-3; maybe TRBD1 (6 bases). CDR1 is LGHNA and CDR2 is YSLEER in the germline V gene. The length of the CDR3 is 16 residues. The ends were cut back, 0 bases at V and 8 bases at J, with 19 bases in the middle. Written as DNA, the CDR3 is TGCGCCAGCAGCCAAGATCAGCCAGGGGCCCCAGGGGGCTACACCTTC. Residues: CASSQDQPGAPGGYTF.

The chain recombines TRBV7-9 with TRBJ1-5, with D hard to call. There are 15 residues in the CDR3. CDR1 is SEHNR, CDR2 FQNEAQ, per germline (reference sequence). V lost 5 bases, J lost 6 bases, and 17 bases lay in between. The CDR3 DNA reads TGTGCCAGCAGCCCATCTGCTGCCCCGAGTCAGCCCCAGCATTTT. Amino acid sequence: CASSPSAAPSQPQHF.

The V and J genes are TRBV6-2 or TRBV6-3 and TRBJ2-4; TRBD1 is a possible D gene (5 bases). The CDR3 is made up of 14 amino acids. Germline values: CDR1 MNHEY, CDR2 SVGEGT. V shed 6 bases and J shed 0 bases, with 9 bases lying between them. CDR3 residues: CASSRQRAKNIQYF. DNA for the CDR3: TGTGCCAGCAGCCGACAGAGAGCCAAAAACATTCAGTACTTC.

The V gene is TRBV5-1, the J gene TRBJ1-4; a possible D gene is TRBD1 (6 bases). V was clipped by 0 bases and J by 4 bases, with 10 bases between them. The CDR3 is 15 amino acids. CDR1 SGHRS and CDR2 YFSETQ come from the germline V gene. CDR3 loop: CASSLAGQNNEKLFF. The CDR3 nucleotides read TGCGCCAGCAGCTTGGCTGGACAGAATAATGAAAAACTGTTTTTT.

The chain couples TRBV18 to TRBJ2-1, with D possibly TRBD1 on 5 matching bases. The CDR3 contains 16 residues. V was clipped by 0 bases and J by 0 bases, with 9 bases between them. Germline lookup yields CDR1 KGHSH and CDR2 LQKENI. CDR3 sequence: CASSPPMTDSYNEQFF. The CDR3 DNA follows: TGTGCCAGCTCACCACCGATGACAGACTCCTACAATGAGCAGTTCTTC. Based on the CDR3 plus reference TRBV18 and TRBJ2-1, the full variable domain is NAGVMQNPRHLVRRRGQEARLRCSPMKGHSHVYWYRQLPEEGLKFMVYLQKENIIDESGMPKERFSAEFPKEGPSILRIQQVVRGDSAAYFCASSPPMTDSYNEQFFGPGTRLTVL.